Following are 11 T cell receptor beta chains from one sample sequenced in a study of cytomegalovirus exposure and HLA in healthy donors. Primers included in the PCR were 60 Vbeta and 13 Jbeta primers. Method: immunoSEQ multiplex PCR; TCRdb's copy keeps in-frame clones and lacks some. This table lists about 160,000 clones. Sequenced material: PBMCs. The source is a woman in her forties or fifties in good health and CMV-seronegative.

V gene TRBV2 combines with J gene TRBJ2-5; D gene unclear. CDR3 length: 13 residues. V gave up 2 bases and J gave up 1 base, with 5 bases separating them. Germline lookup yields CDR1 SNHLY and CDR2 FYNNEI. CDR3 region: CASSERSQETQYF. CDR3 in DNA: TGTGCCAGCAGTGAACGGTCCCAAGAGACCCAGTACTTC.

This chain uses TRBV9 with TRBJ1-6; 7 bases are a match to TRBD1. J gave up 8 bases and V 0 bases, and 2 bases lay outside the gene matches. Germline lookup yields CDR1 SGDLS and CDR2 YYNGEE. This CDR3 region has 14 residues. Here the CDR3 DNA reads TGTGCCAGCAGCGTAGACAGGGGATATTCACCCCTCCACTTT. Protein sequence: CASSVDRGYSPLHF.

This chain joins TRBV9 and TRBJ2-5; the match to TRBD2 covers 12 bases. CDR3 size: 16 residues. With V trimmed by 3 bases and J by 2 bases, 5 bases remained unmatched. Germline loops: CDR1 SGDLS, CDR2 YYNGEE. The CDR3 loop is CASSGLAGGLQETQYF. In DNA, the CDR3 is TGTGCCAGCAGCGGTCTAGCGGGGGGGCTACAAGAGACCCAGTACTTC. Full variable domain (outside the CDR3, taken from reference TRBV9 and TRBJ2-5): DSGVTQTPKHLITATGQRVTLRCSPRSGDLSVYWYQQSLDQGLQFLIQYYNGEERAKGNILERFSAQQFPDLHSELNLSSLELGDSALYFCASSGLAGGLQETQYFGPGTRLLVL.

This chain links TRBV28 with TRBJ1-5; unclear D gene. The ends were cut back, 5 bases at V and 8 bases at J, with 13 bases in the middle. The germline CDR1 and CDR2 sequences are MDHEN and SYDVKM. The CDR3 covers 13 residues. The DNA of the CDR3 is TGTGCCAGCAGTCCAGTGGCAGCGGAGCCCCAGCATTTT. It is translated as CASSPVAAEPQHF.

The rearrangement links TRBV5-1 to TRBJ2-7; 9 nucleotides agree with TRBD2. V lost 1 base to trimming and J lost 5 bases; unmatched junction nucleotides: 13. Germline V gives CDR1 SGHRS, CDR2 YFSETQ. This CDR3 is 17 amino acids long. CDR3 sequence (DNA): TGCGCCAGCAGCTTGATCTTGGCGGGGGGGAGTACTAACGAGCAGTACTTC. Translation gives CASSLILAGGSTNEQYF.

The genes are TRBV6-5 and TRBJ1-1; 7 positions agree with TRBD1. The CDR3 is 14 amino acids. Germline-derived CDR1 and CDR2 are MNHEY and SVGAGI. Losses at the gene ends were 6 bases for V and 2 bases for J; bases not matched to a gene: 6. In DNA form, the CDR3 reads TGTGCCAGCAGCTCGACAGGGACCAACACTGAAGCTTTCTTT. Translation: CASSSTGTNTEAFF.

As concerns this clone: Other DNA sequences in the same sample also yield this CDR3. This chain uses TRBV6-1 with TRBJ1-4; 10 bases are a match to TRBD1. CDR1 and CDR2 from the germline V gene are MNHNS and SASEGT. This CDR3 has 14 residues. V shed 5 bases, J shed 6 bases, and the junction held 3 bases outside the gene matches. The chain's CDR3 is CASSRTGGDEKLFF. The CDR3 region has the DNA TGTGCCAGCAGTAGGACAGGGGGAGATGAAAAACTGTTTTTT.

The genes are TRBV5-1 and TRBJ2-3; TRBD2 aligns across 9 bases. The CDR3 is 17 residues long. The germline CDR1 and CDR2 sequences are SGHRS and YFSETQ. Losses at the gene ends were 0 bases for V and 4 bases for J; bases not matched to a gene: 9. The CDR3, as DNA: TGCGCCAGCAGCTTGGCTCCTGCGGGGGGGAGGGCAGATACGCAGTATTTT. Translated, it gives CASSLAPAGGRADTQYF. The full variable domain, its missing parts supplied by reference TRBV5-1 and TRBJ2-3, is KAGVTQTPRYLIKTRGQQVTLSCSPISGHRSVSWYQQTPGQGLQFLFEYFSETQRNKGNFPGRFSGRQFSNSRSEMNVSTLELGDSALYLCASSLAPAGGRADTQYFGPGTRLTVL.

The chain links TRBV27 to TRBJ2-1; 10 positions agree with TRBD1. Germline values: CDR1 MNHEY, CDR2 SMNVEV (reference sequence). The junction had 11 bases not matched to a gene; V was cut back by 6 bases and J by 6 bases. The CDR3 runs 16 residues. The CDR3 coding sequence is TGTGCCAGCAGCACACCGGGACAGGGGACCGGCAATGAGCAGTTCTTC. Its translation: CASSTPGQGTGNEQFF.

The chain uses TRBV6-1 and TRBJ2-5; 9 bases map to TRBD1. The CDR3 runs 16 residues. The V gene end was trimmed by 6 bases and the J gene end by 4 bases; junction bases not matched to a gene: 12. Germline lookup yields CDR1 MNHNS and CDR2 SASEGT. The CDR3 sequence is CASREPGQGIRETQYF. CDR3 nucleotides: TGTGCCAGCAGGGAACCGGGACAGGGAATCCGAGAGACCCAGTACTTC.

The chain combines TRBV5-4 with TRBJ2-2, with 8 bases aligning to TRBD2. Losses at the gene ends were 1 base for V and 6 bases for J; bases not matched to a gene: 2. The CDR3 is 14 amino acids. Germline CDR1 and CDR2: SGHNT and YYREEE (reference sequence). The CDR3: CASSLKREPGELFF. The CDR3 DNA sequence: TGTGCCAGCAGCTTGAAGCGGGAGCCCGGGGAGCTGTTTTTT.